This is a list of T cell receptor beta chains from one sample in a study of shared T cell receptors in the human thymus. The protocol was immunoSEQ multiplex PCR, while the TCRdb copy is restricted to in-frame clones and leaves out a portion. The sample has 550,000 to 800,000 clones, over 75% seen once. Another study also made use of these data, one on human thymus T cells.

Sequencing used thymocytes. All receptors come from a girl under three years old with a congenital heart defect. Each CDR3 is given with its conserved first and last residue. A D gene is named only where the DNA matches it firmly. Size is omitted from some rows. Given values are once, few, many or a class for expanded clones.

>TRBV11-2|-|few|TRBJ2-1
TGTGCCAGCAGGGAGAAAGGCAATGAGCAGTTCTTC
CASREKGNEQFF
>TRBV27|-|-|TRBJ2-5
TGTGCCAGCAGTCAGTCCCTCGGGGAGGTTGGGATCAAAGAGACCCAGTACTTC
CASSQSLGEVGIKETQYF
>TRBV29-1|TRBD2|once|TRBJ2-1
TGCAGCGTTGTTAGTGTAGGACTAGCGCTACTATACAATGAGCAGTTCTTC
CSVVSVGLALLYNEQFF
>TRBV7-2|-|-|TRBJ1-6
TGTGCCAGCAGCTCCCAACAGGGCTTCACCCTCCACTTT
CASSSQQGFTLHF
>TRBV10-3|-|-|TRBJ1-1
TGTGCCACCGGACAGTTGAACACTGAAGCTTTCTTT
CATGQLNTEAFF
>TRBV27|-|-|TRBJ2-1
TGTGCCAGCAGAAACACCAATGAGCAGTTCTTC
CASRNTNEQFF
>TRBV11-2|-|-|TRBJ2-7
TGTGCCAGCAGCTCAACCAAATGGAGCATGTACGAGCAGTACTTC
CASSSTKWSMYEQYF
>TRBV21-1|-|-|TRBJ2-5
TGTGCCAGCCTAGAGGACAGGGAGAGAGAGACCCAGTACTTC
CASLEDRERETQYF
>TRBV28|-|-|TRBJ1-4
TGTGCCAGCAGTTTGCTAGGGGAAAATGAAAAACTGTTTTTT
CASSLLGENEKLFF
>TRBV6-6|TRBD1|-|TRBJ2-3
TGTGCCAGCAGTTGGGGACAGGGTTACGATACGCAGTATTTT
CASSWGQGYDTQYF
>TRBV5-4|-|-|TRBJ1-1
TGTGCCAGCAGCTTGGGGGATTGGGCAGGGGAGGCTTTCTTT
CASSLGDWAGEAFF
>TRBV10-3|-|-|TRBJ1-2
TGTGCCATCGTTCCAGGGGCTAACTATGGCTACACCTTC
CAIVPGANYGYTF
>TRBV18|-|-|TRBJ2-3
TGTGCCAGCTCACCCGGACTTAGCACAGATACGCAGTATTTT
CASSPGLSTDTQYF
>TRBV6-6|-|-|TRBJ2-3
TGTGCCAGCAGTTACTCAGGGGTGGTGATCACAGATACGCAGTATTTT
CASSYSGVVITDTQYF
>TRBV7-9|TRBD1|-|TRBJ1-1
TGTGCCAGCAGCTTGGAGAGGCGACAGGGAAGGAACACTGAAGCTTTCTTT
CASSLERRQGRNTEAFF
>TRBV11-2|-|-|TRBJ2-7
TGTGCCAGCAGCTTTTGGCCCCCCTACGAGCAGTACTTC
CASSFWPPYEQYF
>TRBV4-3|-|-|TRBJ1-3
TGCGCCAGCAGCCAAGGGTCCCACCCAACGGTACAGGGAAACACCATATATTTT
CASSQGSHPTVQGNTIYF
>TRBV5-5|-|-|TRBJ1-1
TGTGCCAGCAGCTTGGAGCCTCAGAACACTGAAGCTTTCTTT
CASSLEPQNTEAFF
>TRBV28|-|few|TRBJ2-1
TGTGCCAGCAGTTTGTCAGTCGGGAGCCCCGACGCCAATGAGCAGTTCTTC
CASSLSVGSPDANEQFF
>TRBV28|TRBD2|-|TRBJ2-1
TGTGCCAGCAGTCTTCCTAGCGGGGGGGACAATGAGCAGTTCTTC
CASSLPSGGDNEQFF
>TRBV10-2|-|-|TRBJ2-7
TGCGCCAGCACCCCCGCCAAATATAGGGGCAAGGGCGAGCAGTACTTC
CASTPAKYRGKGEQYF
>TRBV7-8|TRBD2|-|TRBJ2-3
TGTGCCAGCAGCTTAGCGCTAACATGGCTAGCGGGGAACACAGATACGCAGTATTTT
CASSLALTWLAGNTDTQYF
>TRBV27|-|-|TRBJ2-2
TGTGCCAGTGTGGGAGACAACACCGGGGAGCTGTTTTTT
CASVGDNTGELFF
>TRBV28|-|-|TRBJ2-3
TGTGCCAGCAGTGCCTATGGGGCGGGGGCGAGCGGCACAGATACGCAGTATTTT
CASSAYGAGASGTDTQYF
>TRBV6-1|-|-|TRBJ1-1
TGTGCCAGCAGCAGACTTGACCCTTTGAACACTGAAGCTTTCTTT
CASSRLDPLNTEAFF
>TRBV6-5|TRBD1|-|TRBJ2-5
TGTGCCAGCAGTTATGACAGGGGGCAAGAGACCCAGTACTTC
CASSYDRGQETQYF
>TRBV5-4|TRBD1|-|TRBJ1-5
TGTGCCAGCAGCGCAGACAGGGTTCAGCCCCAGCATTTT
CASSADRVQPQHF
>TRBV15|-|-|TRBJ1-4
TGTGCCACCAGCAGGCGACCTTCAGGGGTGGTTGAAAAACTGTTTTTT
CATSRRPSGVVEKLFF
>TRBV6-6|TRBD1|-|TRBJ2-1
TGTGCCAGCAGTTACACGGACAGGGGCAATGAGCAGTTCTTC
CASSYTDRGNEQFF
>TRBV18|-|-|TRBJ2-6
TGTGCCAGCTCACTCGAGGAGGGGCCCTCCTCTGGGGCCAACGTCCTGACTTTC
CASSLEEGPSSGANVLTF
>TRBV9|-|-|TRBJ1-4
TGTGCCAGCAGCCCCTGGGGAAGGGCGGGAGAAAAACTGTTTTTT
CASSPWGRAGEKLFF
>TRBV28|-|few|TRBJ2-7
TGTGCCAGCAGTTCCAGTCGGACAGCTACTTGCTACGAGCAGTACTTC
CASSSSRTATCYEQYF
>TRBV5-4|-|-|TRBJ2-7
TGTGCCAGCAGCTTGGAGGGGCTTTACGAGCAGTACTTC
CASSLEGLYEQYF